This TCR beta chain was recovered during a study of CD8 T cells in ankylosing spondylitis. Germline V gene data show CDR1 as SGHRS and CDR2 as YFSETQ. V gave up 4 bases and J gave up 5 bases; unmatched junction bases: 8. This CDR3 spans 15 amino acids. Study results and limitations: Disease-linked clones were CD8+ and relatively rare in peripheral blood. Disease-linked clones reportedly concentrated significantly in matched ankylosing spondylitis synovial fluid. Eight highly homologous variants made up a TCR beta motif, and this motif appeared characteristic of ankylosing spondylitis blood.

Points on this clonotype: Its antigen remains unidentified.

Making use of molecular barcodes, quantitative 5'-RACE generated TCR beta libraries. TCRdb passed the 5' RACE reads through MiXCR, listing each CDR3 protein once. The top ten clones hold about 8% of a sample with about 170,000 distinct CDR3 sequences, around 16% of them seen once. Specimen: blood, either unsorted or a sorted T cell fraction (not recorded which). This chain joins TRBV5-1 and TRBJ2-7, with TRBD2 matching 11 bases. The receptor's source is a male donor with ankylosing spondylitis or in good health (not recorded which). CDR3 sequence (DNA): TGCGCCAGCAGCCACACTAGCGGGAGTTTCGACGAGCAGTACTTC. Amino acid sequence: CASSHTSGSFDEQYF.